The rows below give T cell receptor beta chains drawn from one sample of a study of immune cell composition in non-small cell lung cancer. TCRdb's table, derived via immunoSEQ multiplex PCR, lists solely in-frame clones and lacks some. The table includes about 7,500 clones, 68% detected once. The sequencing sample was made of lung tumor tissue. The source of these receptors is a human donor with non-small cell lung cancer. The CDR3 runs from the conserved cysteine through the conserved F or W. D genes are given only for firm matches. Size tells how often a clone was seen (once, few, many) or the class of an expanded clone, and some rows leave it out.

CDR3 protein: CASSLVQGPGGYTF
CDR3 DNA: TGTGCCAGCAGCTTAGTACAGGGTCCGGGAGGCTACACCTTC
clone size: .
CDR3 length: 14
D gene: .
J gene: TRBJ1-2
V gene: TRBV7-3

CDR3 protein: CAWSMGEAGLFF
CDR3 DNA: TGTGCCTGGAGCATGGGGGAAGCGGGGCTGTTTTTT
clone size: .
CDR3 length: 12
D gene: .
J gene: TRBJ2-2
V gene: TRBV30

CDR3 protein: CSARESQGQYF
CDR3 DNA: TGCAGTGCTAGAGAATCTCAGGGCCAGTACTTC
clone size: .
CDR3 length: 11
D gene: .
J gene: TRBJ2-4
V gene: TRBV20-1

CDR3 protein: CASTRDRGTYEQYF
CDR3 DNA: TGTGCCAGCACCCGGGACAGGGGAACCTACGAGCAGTACTTC
clone size: .
CDR3 length: 14
D gene: TRBD1
J gene: TRBJ2-7
V gene: TRBV2

CDR3 protein: CSVVVDSSGPLHF
CDR3 DNA: TGCAGCGTTGTCGTAGACTCGTCGGGACCCCTCCACTTT
clone size: once
CDR3 length: 13
D gene: .
J gene: TRBJ1-6
V gene: TRBV29-1

CDR3 protein: CASSLNGALSEKLFF
CDR3 DNA: TGTGCCAGCAGCTTAAATGGGGCCTTGAGTGAAAAACTGTTTTTT
clone size: few
CDR3 length: 15
D gene: .
J gene: TRBJ1-4
V gene: TRBV7-2

CDR3 protein: CASSPWAGGKETQYF
CDR3 DNA: TGTGCCAGCAGCCCGTGGGCGGGAGGGAAAGAGACCCAGTACTTC
clone size: .
CDR3 length: 15
D gene: TRBD2
J gene: TRBJ2-5
V gene: TRBV7-2

CDR3 protein: CASSPGVNTEAFF
CDR3 DNA: TGCGCCTCCTCCCCGGGGGTGAACACTGAAGCTTTCTTT
clone size: few
CDR3 length: 13
D gene: .
J gene: TRBJ1-1
V gene: TRBV4-1

CDR3 protein: CASTPDGGAQETQYF
CDR3 DNA: TGTGCCAGCACCCCCGATGGAGGGGCCCAAGAGACCCAGTACTTC
clone size: few
CDR3 length: 15
D gene: .
J gene: TRBJ2-5
V gene: TRBV2

CDR3 protein: CASSRDRRLREQYF
CDR3 DNA: TGTGCCAGCAGTCGGGACAGACGTCTTCGCGAGCAGTACTTC
clone size: .
CDR3 length: 14
D gene: TRBD1
J gene: TRBJ2-7
V gene: TRBV14

CDR3 protein: CAIMQGKTGELFF
CDR3 DNA: TGTGCCATAATGCAGGGAAAGACCGGGGAGCTGTTTTTT
clone size: .
CDR3 length: 13
D gene: .
J gene: TRBJ2-2
V gene: TRBV28

CDR3 protein: CASSIDLRSGGGRNEQFF
CDR3 DNA: TGTGCCAGTAGTATAGATCTTCGGTCGGGGGGGGGACGTAATGAGCAGTTCTTC
clone size: .
CDR3 length: 18
D gene: TRBD2
J gene: TRBJ2-1
V gene: TRBV19

CDR3 protein: CASSPSGQGGHTIYF
CDR3 DNA: TGTGCCAGCAGCCCGTCCGGACAGGGAGGGCACACCATATATTTT
clone size: .
CDR3 length: 15
D gene: TRBD1
J gene: TRBJ1-3
V gene: TRBV5-6

CDR3 protein: CASSSLRGEQYF
CDR3 DNA: TGTGCCAGCAGCTCCCTTCGAGGAGAGCAGTACTTC
clone size: .
CDR3 length: 12
D gene: .
J gene: TRBJ2-7
V gene: TRBV7-2

CDR3 protein: CASSLGLAGDETQYF
CDR3 DNA: TGTGCCAGCAGCTTGGGGCTAGCGGGAGACGAGACCCAGTACTTC
clone size: .
CDR3 length: 15
D gene: TRBD2
J gene: TRBJ2-5
V gene: TRBV5-6

CDR3 protein: CASSPPSGTGRTGELFF
CDR3 DNA: TGTGCCAGCTCACCACCGTCGGGGACAGGGCGGACCGGGGAGCTGTTTTTT
clone size: .
CDR3 length: 17
D gene: TRBD1
J gene: TRBJ2-2
V gene: TRBV18

CDR3 protein: CASSDITSGSYEQYF
CDR3 DNA: TGCGCCAGCAGTGATATAACTAGCGGGTCCTACGAGCAGTACTTC
clone size: medium-sized
CDR3 length: 15
D gene: TRBD2
J gene: TRBJ2-7
V gene: TRBV10-2

CDR3 protein: CASTGGVAGENEQFF
CDR3 DNA: TGCGCCAGCACCGGGGGGGTAGCGGGAGAGAATGAGCAGTTCTTC
clone size: .
CDR3 length: 15
D gene: TRBD2
J gene: TRBJ2-1
V gene: TRBV5-1

CDR3 protein: CASSPETTGRNSPLHF
CDR3 DNA: TGCGCCAGCAGCCCGGAAACTACAGGGCGCAATTCACCCCTCCACTTT
clone size: few
CDR3 length: 16
D gene: .
J gene: TRBJ1-6
V gene: TRBV4-1

CDR3 protein: CASSPSGGTSGNTIYF
CDR3 DNA: TGTGCCAGCAGTCCATCGGGGGGGACCTCTGGAAACACCATATATTTT
clone size: .
CDR3 length: 16
D gene: .
J gene: TRBJ1-3
V gene: TRBV28

CDR3 protein: CASSLGGFSNQPQHF
CDR3 DNA: TGTGCCAGCAGCTTGGGCGGGTTTAGCAATCAGCCCCAGCATTTT
clone size: .
CDR3 length: 15
D gene: .
J gene: TRBJ1-5
V gene: TRBV7-8

CDR3 protein: CATSGNRVDTEAFF
CDR3 DNA: TGTGCCACCAGCGGTAACAGGGTTGACACTGAAGCTTTCTTT
clone size: .
CDR3 length: 14
D gene: .
J gene: TRBJ1-1
V gene: TRBV15